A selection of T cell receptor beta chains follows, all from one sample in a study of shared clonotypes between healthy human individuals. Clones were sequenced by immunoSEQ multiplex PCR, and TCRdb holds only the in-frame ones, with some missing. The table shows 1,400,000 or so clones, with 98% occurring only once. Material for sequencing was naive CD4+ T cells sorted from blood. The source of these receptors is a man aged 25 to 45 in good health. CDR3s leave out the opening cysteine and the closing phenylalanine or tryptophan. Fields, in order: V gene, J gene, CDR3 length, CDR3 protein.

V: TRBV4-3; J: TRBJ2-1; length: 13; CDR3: ASSTDTSNYNEQF
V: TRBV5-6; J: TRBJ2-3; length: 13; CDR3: ASSFYPSGTDTQY
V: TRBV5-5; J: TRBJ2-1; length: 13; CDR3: ASSLGHSSTNEQF
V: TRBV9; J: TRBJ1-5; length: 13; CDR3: ASSVTGLSNQPQH
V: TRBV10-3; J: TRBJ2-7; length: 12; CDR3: AISGTVQPYEQY
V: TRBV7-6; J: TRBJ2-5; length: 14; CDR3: ASSLGASGRQETQY
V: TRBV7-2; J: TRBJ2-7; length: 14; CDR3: ASSLIGFDRGYEQY
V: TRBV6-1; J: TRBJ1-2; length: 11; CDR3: ASSGSLYYGYT
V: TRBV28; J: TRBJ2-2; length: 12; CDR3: ASSYRENTGELF
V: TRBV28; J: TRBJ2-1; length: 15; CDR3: ASSRPSGRGSYNEQF
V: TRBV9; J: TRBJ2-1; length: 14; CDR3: ASSVAGSGGSNEQF
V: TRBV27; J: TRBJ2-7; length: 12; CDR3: ASRTTDKTYEQY